The TCR beta chain described here comes from a study of long-term antiretroviral therapy in people with HIV. At the level of the study: There is a gap of about a decade between the earliest samples and the later 2015 immediate-ART recommendation. Study conclusions and caveats: The blood, collected between the mid-2000s and the late 2010s, was possibly taken under older ART regimens. Patients on ART gained diversity, which nonetheless stayed below transplant donor controls.

Worth noting for this clone: The antigen is not known.

Germline CDR1 SNHLY, CDR2 FYNNEI. The CDR3 covers 15 residues. Trimming removed 8 bases from V and 1 base from J, with 15 bases in between. Sequencing used immunoSEQ v3.0 at survey level. Repertoires were generated with immunoSEQ multiplex PCR, while TCRdb's copy carries only in-frame clones and drops some. The table lists approximately 13,000 clones, over 70% of them singletons, with around 21% in the top ten. The receptor comes from a man aged 35 to 55 with HIV. Sequences were derived from unsorted PBMCs, sampled 1.3 years before starting antiretroviral therapy. The rearrangement links TRBV2 to TRBJ2-1; D gene uncertain. This CDR3 is CASGVLGESYNEQFF. In DNA, the CDR3 is TGTGCCAGCGGGGTTCTTGGAGAGTCCTACAATGAGCAGTTCTTC.